These 22 T cell receptor beta chains share one sample of origin, sequenced in a study of T cells and Merkel cell carcinoma outcomes. Profiled with immunoSEQ multiplex PCR; TCRdb holds only in-frame clones, not every one. This sample yields 9,000 to 15,000 clones, of which nearly 97% are seen a single time; about 0.99% belongs to the top ten. The sample consisted of tumor tissue from Merkel cell carcinoma. Receptors were obtained from a human donor with Merkel cell carcinoma.

The rearrangement uses TRBV10-1 and TRBJ2-7, with 7 bases fitting TRBD2. The V gene's germline CDR1 is WNHNN and CDR2 SYGVQD (reference sequence). Trimming at V came to 4 bases and at J to 3 bases, leaving 6 bases not matched to a gene. CDR3 length: 14 residues. CDR3 protein: CASSGRLADYEQYF. The CDR3, as DNA: TGCGCCAGCAGTGGTCGTCTAGCGGACTACGAGCAGTACTTC.

The rearrangement links TRBV30 to TRBJ1-2, with 7 bases identical to TRBD1. The CDR3 has 16 residues. Germline lookup yields CDR1 GTSNPN and CDR2 SVGIG (reference sequence). The ends lost 0 bases at V and 4 bases at J; junction bases unmatched: 11. Here the CDR3 reads CAWSVPRTGGSYGYTF. DNA for the CDR3: TGTGCCTGGAGTGTACCTCGGACAGGTGGGTCCTATGGCTACACCTTC.

This chain uses TRBV6-1 with TRBJ2-5; a weak D match, TRBD2 (5 bases). V lost 5 bases and J lost 1, with 11 bases in between. Germline CDR1 and CDR2: MNHNS and SASEGT. The CDR3 consists of 14 residues. For the CDR3, the DNA is TGTGCCAGCAGTATCCCCAGCGGCCAAGAGACCCAGTACTTC. It yields the protein CASSIPSGQETQYF.

The chain couples TRBV18 to TRBJ2-7; D is unresolved. Per germline, CDR1 KGHSH and CDR2 LQKENI. V was trimmed by 5 bases and J by 4 bases, leaving 3 bases between them. CDR3 length equals 10 residues. This CDR3 is CASSTYEQYF. The CDR3 nucleotides read TGTGCCAGCTCAACGTACGAGCAGTACTTC.

The V gene is TRBV9, the J gene TRBJ1-3; D possibly corresponds to TRBD1 (6 bases). The germline CDR1 and CDR2 sequences are SGDLS and YYNGEE. The CDR3 totals 15 residues. The ends were cut back, 0 bases at V and 7 bases at J, with 14 bases in the middle. In nucleotides, the CDR3 is TGTGCCAGCAGCGTAGAAGGAGGGGGAGGCAACACCATATATTTT. Protein product: CASSVEGGGGNTIYF.

The V call is TRBV7-9, the J call TRBJ2-2; D is possibly TRBD1 or TRBD2 (5 bases each). Per germline, CDR1 SEHNR and CDR2 FQNEAQ (reference sequence). The V end was cut by 2 bases, the J end by 2 bases, with 6 bases between. The CDR3 totals 14 residues. The CDR3 nucleotides read TGTGCCAGCAGCTTAAGGGACAACACCGGGGAGCTGTTTTTT. Translating it yields CASSLRDNTGELFF.

The chain joins TRBV11-1 to TRBJ2-7, with 8 positions matching TRBD2. This CDR3 contains 16 residues. CDR1 is SGHAT, CDR2 FQDESV, per germline (reference sequence). Unmatched junction bases numbered 13, after V lost 5 bases and J lost 4 bases. CDR3 sequence: CASSIGTSSSGYEQYF. CDR3 sequence (DNA): TGTGCCAGCAGCATCGGGACTAGTAGTTCGGGATACGAGCAGTACTTC.

The chain uses TRBV9 and TRBJ2-2; 7 bases line up with TRBD2. The CDR3 is 17 residues long. With 2 bases clipped from V and 4 bases from J, the junction kept 11 bases outside the gene matches. CDR1 is SGDLS, CDR2 YYNGEE, per germline. This CDR3 reads CASSVTLGGGPTGELFF. For the CDR3, the DNA is TGTGCCAGCAGCGTCACCCTTGGGGGAGGGCCCACCGGGGAGCTGTTTTTT.

V usage is TRBV6-6 and J usage is TRBJ1-5; D is unclear. Trimming took 2 bases from V and 4 from J, leaving 9 bases between them. Germline V gene data show CDR1 as MNHNY and CDR2 as SVGAGI (reference sequence). The CDR3 has 14 residues. CDR3 sequence: CASSYGGGNQPQHF. The DNA of the CDR3 is TGTGCCAGCAGTTACGGCGGCGGTAATCAGCCCCAGCATTTT.

The chain combines TRBV5-1 with TRBJ1-2; D gene uncertain. The CDR3 runs 15 residues. The V gene lost 0 bases and the J gene lost 4 bases, with 13 bases spanning the gap. CDR1 SGHRS and CDR2 YFSETQ come from the germline V gene. The CDR3 reads CASSLAVDSIYGYTF. CDR3 nucleotides: TGCGCCAGCAGCTTGGCCGTAGACTCCATCTATGGCTACACCTTC.

This clone appeared a single time. V gene TRBV7-9 combines with J gene TRBJ2-7, with no clear D. Germline CDR1 and CDR2: SEHNR and FQNEAQ (reference sequence). The CDR3 is 13 amino acids. Trimming shortened V by 2 bases and J by 3 bases, and 8 bases separated the two germline ends. The CDR3 region is CASSLISRYEQYF. In DNA, the CDR3 is TGTGCCAGCAGCTTAATTTCCCGCTACGAGCAGTACTTC.

Turning to this clone: Relative to the germline gene, one junction end is altered; a read error may explain this. This chain connects TRBV4-3 to TRBJ2-7; 9 nucleotides line up with TRBD2. The CDR3 extends over 16 amino acids. CDR1 LGHNA and CDR2 YSLEER come from the germline V gene. The CDR3 sequence: CVSSRTGVAGENEQYF. DNA of the CDR3: TGCGTCAGCAGCCGGACGGGAGTAGCGGGAGAAAACGAGCAGTACTTC.

V is TRBV6-6 and J is TRBJ1-1, with 10 nucleotides matching TRBD1. CDR3 size: 15 residues. V trimming: 6 bases; J trimming: 5 bases; junction bases outside the gene matches: 9. Germline assignment: CDR1 MNHNY and CDR2 SVGAGI (reference sequence). CDR3 residues: CASRSSGTGETEAFF. The CDR3 region has the DNA TGTGCCAGCAGGTCTTCCGGGACAGGGGAAACTGAAGCTTTCTTT.

The chain joins TRBV5-1 to TRBJ1-3; D is unresolved. The V gene's germline CDR1 is SGHRS and CDR2 YFSETQ. The CDR3 runs to 12 residues. V was trimmed by 0 bases and J by 4 bases, leaving 2 bases between them. The CDR3, as DNA: TGCGCCAGCAGCTTGGAAGGAAACACCATATATTTT. Translating gives CASSLEGNTIYF.

The chain employs TRBV7-6 and TRBJ2-7; 7 nucleotides align to TRBD1. V shed 3 bases and J 5 bases; nucleotides not matched to a gene: 4. Germline V gene data show CDR1 as SGHVS and CDR2 as FNYEAQ. This CDR3 spans 13 amino acids. The CDR3 protein is CASSLRGGDEQYF. CDR3 bases: TGTGCCAGCAGCTTGAGAGGGGGCGACGAGCAGTACTTC. Based on the CDR3 plus reference TRBV7-6 and TRBJ2-7, the full variable domain is GAGVSQSPRYKVTKRGQDVALRCDPISGHVSLYWYRQALGQGPEFLTYFNYEAQQDKSGLPNDRFSAERPEGSISTLTIQRTEQRDSAMYRCASSLRGGDEQYFGPGTRLTVT.

The chain recombines TRBV9 with TRBJ1-2; D unresolved. Per germline, CDR1 SGDLS and CDR2 YYNGEE. This CDR3 region has 14 residues. Trimming stripped 0 bases from V and 3 bases from J, with 9 bases between. This CDR3 is CASSVEVGDYGYTF. As DNA, the CDR3 is TGTGCCAGCAGCGTAGAGGTGGGCGACTATGGCTACACCTTC. Complete variable domain (other parts from reference TRBV9 and TRBJ1-2): DSGVTQTPKHLITATGQRVTLRCSPRSGDLSVYWYQQSLDQGLQFLIQYYNGEERAKGNILERFSAQQFPDLHSELNLSSLELGDSALYFCASSVEVGDYGYTFGSGTRLTVV.

For the CDR3, the DNA is TGCAGCATTGTTGACAGGCTCAAGAGCACAGATACGCAGTATTTT. Amino acid sequence: CSIVDRLKSTDTQYF. This chain connects TRBV29-1 to TRBJ2-3, with D possibly matching TRBD1 (6 bases). In germline, CDR1 is SQVTM, CDR2 ANQGSEA. V was clipped by 8 bases and J by 0 bases, with 18 bases between them. The CDR3 spans 15 residues.

The chain recombines TRBV6-1 with TRBJ1-5, with 8 bases aligning to TRBD1. The CDR3 sequence is 14 residues long. Germline V lookup: CDR1 MNHNS, CDR2 SASEGT. Germline trimming cut 4 bases from V and 6 bases from J; bases unmatched to any gene: 5. CDR3 DNA sequence: TGTGCCAGCAGTGCGGACAGGGCGGCTCAGCCCCAGCATTTT. As protein: CASSADRAAQPQHF.

This sequence joins TRBV18 and TRBJ2-3; the D is unclear. The V gene lost 5 bases and the J gene lost 1 base, with 4 bases spanning the gap. The CDR3 loop spans 12 amino acids. CDR1 and CDR2 (germline): KGHSH, LQKENI. CDR3 sequence: CASSSRTDTQYF. DNA of the CDR3: TGTGCCAGCTCATCCCGCACAGATACGCAGTATTTT.

The rearrangement joins TRBV10-3 to TRBJ2-6; the match to TRBD1 covers 8 bases. The CDR3 is made up of 15 amino acids. Germline V gives CDR1 ENHRY, CDR2 SYGVKD. The V gene end was trimmed by 5 bases and the J gene end by 3 bases; junction bases not matched to a gene: 3. In nucleotides, the CDR3 is TGTGCCATCAGTCAGGGGGCGGATGGGGCCAACGTCCTGACTTTC. Its translation is CAISQGADGANVLTF.

This chain uses TRBV10-3 with TRBJ2-3; the D call may be TRBD1 or TRBD2 (8 bases each). Germline CDR1 is ENHRY and CDR2 is SYGVKD. This CDR3 has 15 amino acids. V was clipped by 7 bases and J by 5 bases, with 19 bases between them. CDR3 DNA: TGTGCCATCACCGCAGGGGGCGCGGGAGGAGATACGCAGTATTTT. This translates into CAITAGGAGGDTQYF.

This chain connects TRBV10-2 to TRBJ2-1, with 7 bases fitting TRBD1. This CDR3 region has 16 residues. Germline lookup yields CDR1 WSHSY and CDR2 SAAADI. V shed 0 bases, J shed 6 bases, and the junction held 8 bases outside the gene matches. CDR3 sequence (DNA): TGCGCCAGCAGTGAGTCATGGCCGGGACAGCTCAATGAGCAGTTCTTC. It codes for CASSESWPGQLNEQFF.